The source of this TCR beta chain is a study of T cells in localized non-small cell lung cancer (dated by TCRdb to 2018 to 2020). At the level of the whole study: The study analyzed T cell repertoires of 200 to 300 early-stage NSCLC patients, comparing tumors and uninvolved tumor-adjacent lungs. The cohort comprised around 250 treatment-naïve NSCLC patients with resected, localized lung tumors. A mean age of around 66 years was recorded for the NSCLC patients, of whom under 150 were male and about 100 were female.

At diagnosis, tumor, uninvolved tumor-adjacent lung and peripheral blood were collected and then preserved as a mix of FFPE and fresh-frozen material. For TCR repertoire profiling, the blood samples were analyzed as peripheral blood mononuclear cells. Regarding this clone: The antigen this receptor binds is unknown. Base qualities are not at hand, and no much larger clone is one base apart.

TCR beta CDR3 regions were sequenced from DNA using the immunoSEQ Assay. Under the source paper's analysis protocol: To compute T cell density, TCR beta template counts were normalized to usable DNA, which was estimated by amplifying housekeeping genes. Richness was estimated using the preseqR package, with extrapolation to 400,000 templates for PBMC samples and to 120,000 templates for tissue samples. Clonality was calculated as one minus Pielou's evenness. To identify tissue-enriched TCRs, differential abundance testing was run on productive amino-acid clonotypes with a minimum total count of 5 and an alpha of 0.1. The Jaccard Index and the Morisita Overlap Index were used to measure how much the repertoires overlapped between compartments. GLIPH grouped TCR beta CDR3s together with public tetramer-defined viral CDR3s, and a viral motif had to include at least three viral sequences and show V-gene enrichment. Held by TCRdb, this immuneACCESS table contains in-frame sequences only and omits some clones. Under half of the omission traces to an unresolved V gene where checked; the cause of the rest is unknown. That table supplies the V and J calls and clone size; D and trimming were determined from the DNA. The table for this sample lists 20,000 to 25,000 clones; around nine tenths of them were counted only once. Under 7.5% of the sample belongs to the ten largest clones.

Between the V and J ends, shortened by 7 bases and 1 base respectively, the junction contains 10 bases. According to the germline V gene, CDR1 reads ENHRY and CDR2 reads SYGVKD. From the cysteine up to the phenylalanine, the CDR3 has a length of 13 residues. CDR3 DNA only is kept here, 39 bases in frame from base 1. The research as a whole found: Multi-region tumor sequencing was not performed, so intratumor heterogeneity could not be excluded. Since the design was exploratory, TCR variables were selected using unadjusted p-values with no false-discovery rate correction. Uninvolved tumor-adjacent lung showed the highest T cell clonality, higher than tumor, which suggests more focused antigenic responses in the uninvolved tumor-adjacent lung. Higher blood T cell density associated with longer overall survival, while higher adjacent-lung clonality associated with shorter survival. A median of approximately 55 of the top 100 tumor clones were detected in paired uninvolved adjacent lung, and around 30 of these tumor clones were also found among the top 100 clones of the paired uninvolved adjacent lung.

The clonotype was recovered from a male donor older than 55 with stage I squamous cell lung carcinoma. Sequencing used peripheral blood, obtained before any cancer treatment. This sequence uses TRBV10-3 and TRBJ1-1, and perhaps TRBD1 as D gene, on 6 matching bases. The CDR3 sequence is CAITGTPNTEAFF. The DNA sequence is TGTGCCATCACCGGGACACCGAACACTGAAGCTTTCTTT.